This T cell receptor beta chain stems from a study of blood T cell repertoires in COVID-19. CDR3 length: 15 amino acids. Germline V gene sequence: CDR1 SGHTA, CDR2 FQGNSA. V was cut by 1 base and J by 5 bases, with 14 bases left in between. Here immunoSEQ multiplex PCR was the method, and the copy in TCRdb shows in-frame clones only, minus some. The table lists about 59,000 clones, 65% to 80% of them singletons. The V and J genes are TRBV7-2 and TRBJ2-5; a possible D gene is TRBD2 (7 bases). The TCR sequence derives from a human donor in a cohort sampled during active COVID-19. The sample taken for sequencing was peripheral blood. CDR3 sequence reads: CASSLGRGLLETQYF. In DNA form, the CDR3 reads TGTGCCAGCAGCTTAGGGCGGGGGCTGTTGGAGACCCAGTACTTC.